The clone carrying this T cell receptor (beta chain) appeared a few times. Its target is not known. The data originate from a study of beta chain features in type 1 diabetes. Whole-study context: Researchers looked at 95 million to 140 million sorted cells across all samples. Findings and limits, study-wide: Within patients, naive, central memory and Treg TCRB repertoires seemed more similar than within healthy donors. Shorter TCRB CDR3s, moderately but significantly so, marked every one of the four CD4+ subsets in Type 1 diabetes patients. Cells carrying high TCR expression could end up over-represented when cDNA is sequenced.

The isolated RNA, all of it, was reverse transcribed, so expressed TCRB transcripts were what got sequenced. Using immunoSEQ multiplex PCR, the repertoire was profiled, and TCRdb retains in-frame clones only, with some absent. This table has 300,000 to 350,000 clones, 9.3% appearing once. This TCR derives from a man younger than 45 with type 1 diabetes. The sample taken for sequencing was central memory CD4+ T cells from blood.

CDR3 DNA: TGTGCCAGCAGCAAAATGGAGAGACAGGGGCGAGACAAAAACATTCAGTACTTC. Residues: CASSKMERQGRDKNIQYF. The chain uses TRBV21-1 and TRBJ2-4; TRBD1, the D gene given by the table, was not confirmed from the DNA. TRBV21-1 is labeled a pseudogene. CDR3 size: 18 residues.